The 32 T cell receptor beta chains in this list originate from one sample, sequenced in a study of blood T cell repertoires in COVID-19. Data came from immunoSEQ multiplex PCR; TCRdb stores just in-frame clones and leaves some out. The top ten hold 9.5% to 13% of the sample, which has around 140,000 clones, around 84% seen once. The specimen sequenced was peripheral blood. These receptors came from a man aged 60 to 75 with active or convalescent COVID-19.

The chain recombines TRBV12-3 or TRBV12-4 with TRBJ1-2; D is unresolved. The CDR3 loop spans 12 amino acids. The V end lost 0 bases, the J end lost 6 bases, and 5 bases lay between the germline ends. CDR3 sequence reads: CASSLAGDGYTF. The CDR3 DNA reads TGTGCCAGCAGTTTAGCCGGAGATGGCTACACCTTC.

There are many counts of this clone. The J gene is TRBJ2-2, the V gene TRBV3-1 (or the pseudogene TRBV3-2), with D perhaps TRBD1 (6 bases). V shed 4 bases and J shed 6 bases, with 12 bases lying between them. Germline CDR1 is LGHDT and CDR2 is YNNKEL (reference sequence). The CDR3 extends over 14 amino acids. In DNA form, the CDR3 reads TGTGCCAGCAGCCCCGGGACAAATCCCGGGGAGCTGTTTTTT. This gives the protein CASSPGTNPGELFF.

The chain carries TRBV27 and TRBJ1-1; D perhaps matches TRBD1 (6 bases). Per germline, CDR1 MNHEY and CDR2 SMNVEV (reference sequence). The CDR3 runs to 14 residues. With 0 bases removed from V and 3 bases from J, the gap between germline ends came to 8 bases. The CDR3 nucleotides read TGTGCCAGCAGTTTATCGGGGGCCCACACTGAAGCTTTCTTT. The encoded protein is CASSLSGAHTEAFF.

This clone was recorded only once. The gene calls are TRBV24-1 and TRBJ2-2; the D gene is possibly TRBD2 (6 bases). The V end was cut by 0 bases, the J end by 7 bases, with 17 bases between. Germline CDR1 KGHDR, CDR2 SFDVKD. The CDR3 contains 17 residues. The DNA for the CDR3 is TGTGCCACCAGTGATTTGCAACCAGTCGCGGGGAGCGGGGAGCTGTTTTTT. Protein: CATSDLQPVAGSGELFF.

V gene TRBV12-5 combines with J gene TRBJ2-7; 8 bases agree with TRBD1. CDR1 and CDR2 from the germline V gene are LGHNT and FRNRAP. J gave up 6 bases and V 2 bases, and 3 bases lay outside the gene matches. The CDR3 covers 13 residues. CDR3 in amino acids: CASGLSGGGEQYV. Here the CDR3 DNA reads TGTGCTAGTGGTTTGTCAGGGGGCGGCGAGCAGTACGTC.

In DNA, the CDR3 is TGCGCCAGCAGCTCGGGTGCCCCTCGCGCTGAAGCTTTCTTT. The encoded protein is CASSSGAPRAEAFF. The chain carries TRBV5-1 and TRBJ1-1; unclear D gene. Germline V lookup: CDR1 SGHRS, CDR2 YFSETQ. The ends were cut back, 3 bases at V and 6 bases at J, with 15 bases in the middle. The CDR3 has 14 residues.

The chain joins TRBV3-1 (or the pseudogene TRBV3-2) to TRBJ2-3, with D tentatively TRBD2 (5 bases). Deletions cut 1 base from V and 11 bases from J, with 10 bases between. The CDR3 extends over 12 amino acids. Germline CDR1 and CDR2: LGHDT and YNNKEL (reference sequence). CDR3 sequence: CASSQAERRQYF. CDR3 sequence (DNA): TGTGCCAGCAGCCAAGCCGAGCGGCGGCAGTATTTT.

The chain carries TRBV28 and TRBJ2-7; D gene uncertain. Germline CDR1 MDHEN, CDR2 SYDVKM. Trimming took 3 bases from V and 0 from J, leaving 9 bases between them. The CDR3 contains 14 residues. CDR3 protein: CASSLSQFSYEQYV. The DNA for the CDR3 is TGTGCCAGCAGTTTGTCACAGTTCTCCTACGAGCAGTACGTC.

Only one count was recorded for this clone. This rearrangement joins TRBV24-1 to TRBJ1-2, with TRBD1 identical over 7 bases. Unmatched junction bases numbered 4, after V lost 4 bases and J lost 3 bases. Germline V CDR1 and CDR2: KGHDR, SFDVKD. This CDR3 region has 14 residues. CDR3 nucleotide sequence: TGTGCCACCAGTGACCGCACAGGGGACTATGGCTACACCTTC. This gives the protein CATSDRTGDYGYTF.

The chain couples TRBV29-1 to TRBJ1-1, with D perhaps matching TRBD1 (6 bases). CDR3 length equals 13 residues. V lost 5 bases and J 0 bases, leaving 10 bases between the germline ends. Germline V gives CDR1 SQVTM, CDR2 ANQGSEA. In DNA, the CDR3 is TGCAGCGTTAATGACAGGTTGAACACTGAAGCTTTCTTT. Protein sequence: CSVNDRLNTEAFF.

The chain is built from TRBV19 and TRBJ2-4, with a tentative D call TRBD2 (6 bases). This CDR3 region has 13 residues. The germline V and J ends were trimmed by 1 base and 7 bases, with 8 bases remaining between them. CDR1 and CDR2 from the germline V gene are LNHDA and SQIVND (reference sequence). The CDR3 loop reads CASSIGGGNIQYF. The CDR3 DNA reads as TGTGCCAGTAGTATAGGTGGGGGGAACATTCAGTACTTC.

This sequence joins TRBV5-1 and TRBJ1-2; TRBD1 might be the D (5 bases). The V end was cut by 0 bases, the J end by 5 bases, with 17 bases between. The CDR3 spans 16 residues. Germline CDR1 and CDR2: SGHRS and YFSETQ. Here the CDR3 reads CASSLEGASRPYGYTF. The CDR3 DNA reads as TGCGCCAGCAGCTTGGAAGGGGCCAGTCGTCCTTATGGCTACACCTTC.

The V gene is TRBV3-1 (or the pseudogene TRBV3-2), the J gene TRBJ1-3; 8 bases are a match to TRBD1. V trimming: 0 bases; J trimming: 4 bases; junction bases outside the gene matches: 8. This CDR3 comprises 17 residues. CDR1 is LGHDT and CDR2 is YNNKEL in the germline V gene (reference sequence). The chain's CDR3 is CASSQDYRGTLGNTIYF. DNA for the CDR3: TGTGCCAGCAGCCAAGACTACAGGGGGACGCTAGGAAACACCATATATTTT.

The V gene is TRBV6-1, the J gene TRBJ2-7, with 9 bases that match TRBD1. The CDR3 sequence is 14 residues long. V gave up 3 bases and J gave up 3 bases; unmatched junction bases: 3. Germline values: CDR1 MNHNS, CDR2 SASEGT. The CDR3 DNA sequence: TGTGCCAGCAGTGAGGGACAGGGTCTCTACGAGCAGTACTTC. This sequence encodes CASSEGQGLYEQYF.

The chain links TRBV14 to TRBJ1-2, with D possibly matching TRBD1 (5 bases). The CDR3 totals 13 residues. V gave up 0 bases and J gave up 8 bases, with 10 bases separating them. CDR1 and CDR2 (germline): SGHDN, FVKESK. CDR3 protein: CASSQDIWGGYTF. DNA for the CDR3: TGTGCCAGCAGCCAAGATATATGGGGCGGCTACACCTTC.

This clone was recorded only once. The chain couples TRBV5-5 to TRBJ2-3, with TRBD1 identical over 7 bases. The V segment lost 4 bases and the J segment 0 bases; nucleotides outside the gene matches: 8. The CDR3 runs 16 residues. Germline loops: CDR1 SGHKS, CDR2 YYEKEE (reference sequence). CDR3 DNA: TGTGCCAGCAGCCCCCGACAGGGAATTAGCACAGATACGCAGTATTTT. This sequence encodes CASSPRQGISTDTQYF.

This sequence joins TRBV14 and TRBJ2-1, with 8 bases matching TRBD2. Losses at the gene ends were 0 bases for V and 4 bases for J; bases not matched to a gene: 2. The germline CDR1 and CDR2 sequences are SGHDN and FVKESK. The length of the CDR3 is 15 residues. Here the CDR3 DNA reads TGTGCCAGCAGCCAAGACCGGGGGGGTTACAATGAGCAGTTCTTC. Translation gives CASSQDRGGYNEQFF.

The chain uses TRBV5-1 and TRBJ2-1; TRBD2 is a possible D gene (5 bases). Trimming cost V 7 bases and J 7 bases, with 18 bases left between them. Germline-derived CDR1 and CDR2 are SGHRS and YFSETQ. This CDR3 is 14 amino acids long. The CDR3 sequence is CASGVSLPGNEQFF. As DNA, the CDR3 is TGCGCCAGCGGGGTTAGCCTCCCGGGGAATGAGCAGTTCTTC.

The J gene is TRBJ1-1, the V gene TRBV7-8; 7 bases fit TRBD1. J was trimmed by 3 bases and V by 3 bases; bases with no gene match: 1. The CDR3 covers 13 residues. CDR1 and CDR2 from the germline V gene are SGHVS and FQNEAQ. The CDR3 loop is CASSLGQHTEAFF. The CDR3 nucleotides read TGTGCCAGCAGCTTGGGACAGCACACTGAAGCTTTCTTT.

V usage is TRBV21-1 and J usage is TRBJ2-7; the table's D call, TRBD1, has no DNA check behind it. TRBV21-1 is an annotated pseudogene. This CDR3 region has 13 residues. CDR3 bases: TGTGCCAGCAGCAAGGTCAGAACCTACGAGCAGTACTTC. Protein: CASSKVRTYEQYF.

CDR3 in DNA: TGCGCCAGCAGTGAGGACCCTGCGGGAGCCGGCTATGGCTACACCTTC. Residues: CASSEDPAGAGYGYTF. The chain recombines TRBV10-1 with TRBJ1-2; D is undetermined. The CDR3 consists of 16 residues. Trimming removed 2 bases from V and 4 bases from J, with 17 bases in between. Germline CDR1 is WNHNN and CDR2 is SYGVQD (reference sequence).

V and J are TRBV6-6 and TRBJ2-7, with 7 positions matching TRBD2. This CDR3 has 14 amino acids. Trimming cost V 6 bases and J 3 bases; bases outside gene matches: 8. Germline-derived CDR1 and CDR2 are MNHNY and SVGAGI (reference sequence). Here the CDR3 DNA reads TGTGCCAGCAGACTGGAGCGGGGTAGCTACGAGCAGTACTTC. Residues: CASRLERGSYEQYF.

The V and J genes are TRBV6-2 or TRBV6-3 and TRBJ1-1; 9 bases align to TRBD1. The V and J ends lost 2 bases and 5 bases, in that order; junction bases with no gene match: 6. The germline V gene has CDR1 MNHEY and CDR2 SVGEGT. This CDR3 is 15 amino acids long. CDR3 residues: CASSYPDRGDTEAFF. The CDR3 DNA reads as TGTGCCAGCAGTTACCCGGACAGGGGTGATACTGAAGCTTTCTTT.

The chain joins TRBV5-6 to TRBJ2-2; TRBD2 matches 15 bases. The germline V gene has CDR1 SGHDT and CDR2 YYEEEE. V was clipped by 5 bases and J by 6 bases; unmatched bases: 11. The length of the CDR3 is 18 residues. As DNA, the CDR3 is TGTGCCAGCAGAAGGGGACTAGCGGGAGGTTTTTTTTCCGGGGAGCTGTTTTTT. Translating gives CASRRGLAGGFFSGELFF.

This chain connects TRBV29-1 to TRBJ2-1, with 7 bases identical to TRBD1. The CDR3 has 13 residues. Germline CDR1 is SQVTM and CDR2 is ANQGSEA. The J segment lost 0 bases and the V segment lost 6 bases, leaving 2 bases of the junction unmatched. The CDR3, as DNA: TGCAGCGTAGGACAGGTCTCCTACAATGAGCAGTTCTTC. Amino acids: CSVGQVSYNEQFF.

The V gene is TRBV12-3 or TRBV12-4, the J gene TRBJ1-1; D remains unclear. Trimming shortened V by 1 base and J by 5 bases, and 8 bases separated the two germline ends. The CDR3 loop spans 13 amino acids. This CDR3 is CASSLGEWTEAFF. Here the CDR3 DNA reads TGTGCCAGCAGTTTAGGCGAGTGGACTGAAGCTTTCTTT.

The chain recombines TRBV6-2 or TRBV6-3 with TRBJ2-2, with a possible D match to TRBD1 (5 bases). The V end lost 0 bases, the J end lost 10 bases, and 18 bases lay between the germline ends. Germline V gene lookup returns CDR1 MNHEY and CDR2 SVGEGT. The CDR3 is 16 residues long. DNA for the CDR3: TGTGCCAGCAGTTACTCGTGGCAGGGCCAGGCGGAGGAGCTGTTTTTT. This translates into CASSYSWQGQAEELFF.

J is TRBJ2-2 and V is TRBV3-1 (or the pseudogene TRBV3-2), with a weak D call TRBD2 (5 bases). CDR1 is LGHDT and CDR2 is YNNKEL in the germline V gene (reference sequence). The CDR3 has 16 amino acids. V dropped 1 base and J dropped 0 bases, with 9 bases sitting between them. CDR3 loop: CASSQAGLANTGELFF. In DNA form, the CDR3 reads TGTGCCAGCAGCCAAGCCGGACTGGCGAACACCGGGGAGCTGTTTTTT.

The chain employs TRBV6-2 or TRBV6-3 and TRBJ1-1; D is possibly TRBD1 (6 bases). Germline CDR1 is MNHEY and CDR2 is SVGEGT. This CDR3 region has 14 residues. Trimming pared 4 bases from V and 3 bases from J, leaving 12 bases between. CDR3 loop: CASSSGKGDTEAFF. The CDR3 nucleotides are TGTGCCAGCAGTTCTGGGAAGGGGGACACTGAAGCTTTCTTT.

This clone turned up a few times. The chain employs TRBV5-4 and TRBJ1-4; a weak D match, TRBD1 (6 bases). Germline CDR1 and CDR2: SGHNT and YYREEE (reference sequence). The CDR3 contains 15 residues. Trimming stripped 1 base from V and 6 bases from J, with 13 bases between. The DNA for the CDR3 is TGTGCCAGCAGCTTGCCAGGGGCTTTAGATGAAAAACTGTTTTTT. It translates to CASSLPGALDEKLFF.

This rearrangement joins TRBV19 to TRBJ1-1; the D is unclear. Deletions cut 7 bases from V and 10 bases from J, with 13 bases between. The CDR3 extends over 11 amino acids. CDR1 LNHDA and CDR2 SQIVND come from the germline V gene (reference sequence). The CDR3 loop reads CASTATGAAFF. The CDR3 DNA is TGTGCCAGTACCGCTACGGGAGCAGCTTTCTTT.

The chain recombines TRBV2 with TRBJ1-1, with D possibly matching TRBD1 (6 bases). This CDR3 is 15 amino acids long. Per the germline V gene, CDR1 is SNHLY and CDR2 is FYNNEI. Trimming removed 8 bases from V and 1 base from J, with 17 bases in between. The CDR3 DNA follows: TGTGCCAGCGGACCGATCAGGGGTGGGAACACTGAAGCTTTCTTT. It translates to CASGPIRGGNTEAFF.